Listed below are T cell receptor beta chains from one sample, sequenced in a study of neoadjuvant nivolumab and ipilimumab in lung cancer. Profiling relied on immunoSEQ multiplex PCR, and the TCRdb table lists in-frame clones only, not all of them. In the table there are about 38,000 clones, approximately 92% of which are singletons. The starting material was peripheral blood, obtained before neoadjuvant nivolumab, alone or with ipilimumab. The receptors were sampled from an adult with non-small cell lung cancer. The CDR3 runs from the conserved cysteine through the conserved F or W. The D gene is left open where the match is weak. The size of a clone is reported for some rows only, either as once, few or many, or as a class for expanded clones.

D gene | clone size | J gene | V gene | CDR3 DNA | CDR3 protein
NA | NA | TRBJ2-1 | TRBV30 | TGTGCCTGCGGGCGCCTAGCTTACAATGAGCAGTTCTTC | CACGRLAYNEQFF
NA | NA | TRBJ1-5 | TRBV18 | TGTGCCAGCTCACCACCAGGGGTGGAAACCCAGCATTTT | CASSPPGVETQHF
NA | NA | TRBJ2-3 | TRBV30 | TGTGCCTGGGACAGCGCCACAGATACGCAGTATTTT | CAWDSATDTQYF
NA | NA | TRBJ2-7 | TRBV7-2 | TGTGCCAGCAGCTTAAGCTTCCTGGGCGAGCAGTACTTC | CASSLSFLGEQYF
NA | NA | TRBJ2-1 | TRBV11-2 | TGTGCCAGCAGCTTAGACCGTGCCCGCGGGCAGTTCTTC | CASSLDRARGQFF
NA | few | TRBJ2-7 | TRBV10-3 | TGTGCCATCAGTGAACTCGGGGACGAGCAGTACTTC | CAISELGDEQYF
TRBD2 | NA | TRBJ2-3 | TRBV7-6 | TGTGCCAGCAGCTTAGTGGTAGCGGGAGTGGGCGATACGCAGTATTTT | CASSLVVAGVGDTQYF
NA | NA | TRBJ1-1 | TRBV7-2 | TGTGCCAGCAGCCAGACAAGGGACACTGAAGCTTTCTTT | CASSQTRDTEAFF
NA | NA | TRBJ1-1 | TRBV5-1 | TGCGCCAGCAGCTTGGCTTTGGATGGCACTGAAGCTTTCTTT | CASSLALDGTEAFF
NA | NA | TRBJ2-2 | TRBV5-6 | TGTGCCAGCAGCTGGACACCCGGGACAAGCCGTACCGGGGAGCTGTTTTTT | CASSWTPGTSRTGELFF
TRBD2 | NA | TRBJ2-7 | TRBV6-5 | TGTGCCAGCAGGGGGACTAGCGGGAGGGGCTACGAGCAGTACTTC | CASRGTSGRGYEQYF
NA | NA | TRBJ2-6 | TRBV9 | TGTGCCAGCAGCCCCTACGGGGCCAACGTCCTGACTTTC | CASSPYGANVLTF
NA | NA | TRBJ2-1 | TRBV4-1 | TGCGCCAGCAGCGTAACAGGGAGCTCCTACAATGAGCAGTTCTTC | CASSVTGSSYNEQFF
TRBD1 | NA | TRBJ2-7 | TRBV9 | TGTGCCAGCAGCGTAGAGGGACAGGGCGATCACGAGCAGTACTTC | CASSVEGQGDHEQYF
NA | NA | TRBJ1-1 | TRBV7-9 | TGTGCCAGCAGCTTAGCGGCAGGGCAGAACAGTGAAGCTTTCTTT | CASSLAAGQNSEAFF
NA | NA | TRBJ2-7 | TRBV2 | TGTGCCAGCAGTGAAATCGCAGGGGATCACGAGCAGTACTTC | CASSEIAGDHEQYF
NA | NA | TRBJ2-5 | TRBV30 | TGTGCCTGGCAGAGCGGACTCAGCCAAGAGACCCAGTACTTC | CAWQSGLSQETQYF